The text below deals with one T cell receptor beta chain. This sample is drawn from a study of control samples from healthy donors and cancer patients. Germline V gene data show CDR1 as LNHDA and CDR2 as SQIVND (reference sequence). The V segment lost 5 bases and the J segment 3 bases; nucleotides outside the gene matches: 10. This CDR3 comprises 17 residues. The assay was immunoSEQ multiplex PCR, and TCRdb's table has in-frame clones only and misses some. The sample carries around 55,000 clones, roughly 88% recorded once. The TCR originated in a man aged 45-65 years in good health. This rearrangement joins TRBV19 to TRBJ2-2; TRBD1 agrees at 9 bases. Sample: blood. CDR3 sequence: CASSDLGTGYHTGELFF. The CDR3 DNA is TGTGCCAGTAGTGATTTGGGGACAGGGTACCACACCGGGGAGCTGTTTTTT.